These 2 T cell receptor beta chains share one sample of origin, sequenced in a study of T cell changes during pregnancy in multiple sclerosis. Sequencing was performed with immunoSEQ multiplex PCR; in TCRdb, only in-frame clones are kept and a portion is missing. The data contain 85,000 to 130,000 clones, under 95% of them seen just once; the ten biggest clones take up over 1.5%. The source material was peripheral blood, sampled before pregnancy. Receptors originate from a female donor with multiple sclerosis, enrolled in a pregnancy study.

This sequence joins TRBV28 and TRBJ2-1; D uncertain. The CDR3 covers 11 residues. The germline V gene has CDR1 MDHEN and CDR2 SYDVKM. The V and J ends lost 6 bases and 5 bases respectively, with 5 bases between them. CDR3 DNA sequence: TGTGCCAGCAGCCCCGACAATGAGCAGTTCTTC. Translated: CASSPDNEQFF.

This sequence joins TRBV2 and TRBJ1-5, with 11 nucleotides matching TRBD1. V dropped 1 base and J dropped 9; count of bases not matched to a gene: 5. The germline V gene has CDR1 SNHLY and CDR2 FYNNEI. The CDR3 length is 15 residues. CDR3 bases: TGTGCCAGCAGTGAAGGAGGGACAGGGGGGCGGCCCCAGCATTTT. Protein product: CASSEGGTGGRPQHF.